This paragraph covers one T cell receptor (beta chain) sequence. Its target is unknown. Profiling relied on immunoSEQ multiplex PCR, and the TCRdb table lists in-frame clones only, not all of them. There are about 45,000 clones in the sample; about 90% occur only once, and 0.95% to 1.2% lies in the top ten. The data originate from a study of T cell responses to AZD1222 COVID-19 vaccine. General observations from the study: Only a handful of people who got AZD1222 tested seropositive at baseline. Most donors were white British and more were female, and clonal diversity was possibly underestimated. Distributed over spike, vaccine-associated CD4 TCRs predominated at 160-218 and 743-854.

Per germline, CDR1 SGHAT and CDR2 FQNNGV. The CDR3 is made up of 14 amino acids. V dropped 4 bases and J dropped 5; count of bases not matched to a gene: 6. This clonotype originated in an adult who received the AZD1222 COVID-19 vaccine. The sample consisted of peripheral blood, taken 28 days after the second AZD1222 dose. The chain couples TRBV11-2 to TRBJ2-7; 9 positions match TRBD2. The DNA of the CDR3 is TGTGCCAGCAGCTCCTTTTTAGCGGGGGACGAGCAGTACTTC. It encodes CASSSFLAGDEQYF.